The 14 T cell receptor beta chains reported below all come from one sample, sequenced in a study of T-cell reconstitution after alpha-beta-depleted transplantation in children. Unique molecular identifiers were incorporated during preparation of the TCRbeta library. MiXCR was run by TCRdb on the PCR reads, yielding one entry per CDR3 protein. The table shows 250,000 to 300,000 distinct CDR3 sequences, with roughly 11% occurring only once. Source: peripheral blood, taken 180 days after TCRalphabeta/CD19-depleted stem cell transplant. The origin of the receptors is a male patient aged 2 to 9 who had a stem cell transplant for chronic granulomatous disease, so the T cells may come from the graft donor.

At least ten counts were recorded for this clonotype. This rearrangement joins TRBV12-3 or TRBV12-4 to TRBJ2-7; TRBD1 matches 9 bases. V trimming: 6 bases; J trimming: 5 bases; junction bases outside the gene matches: 5. CDR3 size: 13 residues. The CDR3 sequence: CASRTTGGDEQYF. CDR3 sequence (DNA): TGTGCCAGCAGAACGACAGGGGGTGACGAGCAGTACTTC.

This clonotype occurred many times. The chain is built from TRBV18 and TRBJ1-3; D unresolved. The CDR3 has 15 amino acids. Between the trimmed V and J ends, which lost 1 base and 0 bases, there was a span of 7 bases. CDR1 and CDR2 (germline): KGHSH, LQKENI. Here the CDR3 reads CASSPLSHSGNTIYF. CDR3 bases: TGTGCCAGCTCACCACTTTCTCACTCTGGAAACACCATATATTTT.

This clonotype was seen at least ten times. This chain joins TRBV29-1 and TRBJ2-7; no definite D call. The CDR3 is 12 amino acids. Germline values: CDR1 SQVTM, CDR2 ANQGSEA. V was shortened by 5 bases and J by 3 bases, with 11 bases between the two germline ends. The CDR3 here is CSVKFGDYEQYF. For the CDR3, the DNA is TGCAGCGTTAAATTTGGCGACTACGAGCAGTACTTC.

This clonotype was seen repeatedly, ten times or more. This chain joins TRBV20-1 and TRBJ2-7, with 8 bases that match TRBD1. The CDR3 is 14 amino acids. Germline trimming cut 0 bases from V and 2 bases from J; bases unmatched to any gene: 3. The germline CDR1 and CDR2 sequences are DFQATT and SNEGSKA (reference sequence). The CDR3 DNA reads TGCAGTGCTAGAGAACAGGGGGGCCCCTACGAGCAGTACTTC. It is translated as CSAREQGGPYEQYF.

This clonotype was observed many times. The V and J genes are TRBV7-2 and TRBJ2-3, with 13 bases matching TRBD2. This CDR3 comprises 17 residues. With V trimmed by 5 bases and J by 1 base, 6 bases remained unmatched. Looked up from germline, CDR1 is SGHTA and CDR2 is FQGNSA. CDR3 loop: CASSPRTSGRGTDTQYF. The CDR3 DNA reads TGTGCCAGCAGCCCGAGGACTAGCGGGAGAGGCACAGATACGCAGTATTTT.

This clonotype occurred many times. The chain carries TRBV11-3 and TRBJ1-1; D uncertain. CDR1 is SGHNT, CDR2 YENEEA, per germline. This CDR3 has 13 residues. Trimming cost V 5 bases and J 0 bases, with 7 bases left between them. For the CDR3, the DNA is TGTGCCAGCAGCCCTAACATGAACACTGAAGCTTTCTTT. Translated: CASSPNMNTEAFF.

Note on this clonotype: A much larger clone sits a single nucleotide away, making a read error possible. The chain employs TRBV28 and TRBJ1-1, with no clear D. The CDR3 length is 15 residues. The germline V gene encodes CDR1 MDHEN and CDR2 SYDVKM. This CDR3 is CASGLRLSFYTEAFF. CDR3 coding DNA: TGTGCCAGCGGTTTACGTCTCAGCTTTTACACTGAAGCTTTCTTT.

The rearrangement joins TRBV20-1 to TRBJ2-7; 13 nucleotides align to TRBD2. The CDR3 is 15 residues long. V lost 6 bases, J lost 0 bases, and 5 bases stayed unmatched. Germline CDR1 is DFQATT and CDR2 is SNEGSKA (reference sequence). The CDR3 region is CSAGTSGTFSYEQYF. The CDR3 bases are TGCAGTGCCGGGACTAGCGGGACTTTCTCCTACGAGCAGTACTTC.

Many counts were recorded for this clonotype. The chain uses TRBV3-1 and TRBJ2-2; no firm D call. This CDR3 has 14 amino acids. Germline CDR1 is LGHDT and CDR2 is YNNKEL (reference sequence). V lost 1 base, J lost 7 bases, and 10 bases lay in between. The DNA of the CDR3 is TGTGCCAGCAGCCAAGGGCACGGGTACGGGGAGCTGTTTTTT. Encoded protein: CASSQGHGYGELFF.

This clonotype was picked up many times. This chain uses TRBV7-2 with TRBJ2-3, with 9 bases aligning to TRBD2. This CDR3 has 16 residues. Germline lookup yields CDR1 SGHTA and CDR2 FQGNSA. With 4 bases clipped from V and 0 bases from J, the junction kept 5 bases outside the gene matches. CDR3 DNA sequence: TGTGCCAGCAGCTACCCGCGGGGGGGTAGCACAGATACGCAGTATTTT. It specifies CASSYPRGGSTDTQYF.

This clonotype was recorded a few times. The chain couples TRBV12-3 or TRBV12-4 to TRBJ1-1; 10 bases fit TRBD1. The CDR3 consists of 12 residues. Trimming at V came to 6 bases and at J to 10 bases, leaving 5 bases not matched to a gene. The CDR3: CASRDRGGGAFF. The CDR3 nucleotides read TGTGCCAGCAGGGACAGGGGGGGGGGAGCTTTCTTT.

The chain is built from TRBV2 and TRBJ2-2; D possibly matches TRBD1 or TRBD2 (5 bases each). V was shortened by 6 bases and J by 4 bases, with 15 bases between the two germline ends. This CDR3 is built from 15 residues. The V gene's germline CDR1 is SNHLY and CDR2 FYNNEI. CDR3 nucleotide sequence: TGTGCCAGCAGGGGGCCGAACAGCGGCACCGGGGAGCTGTTTTTT. This encodes CASRGPNSGTGELFF.

The sample holds many counts of this clonotype. The chain uses TRBV7-6 and TRBJ2-7; 12 nucleotides match TRBD2. Losses at the gene ends were 5 bases for V and 3 bases for J; bases not matched to a gene: 23. CDR3 size: 21 residues. Germline CDR1 is SGHVS and CDR2 is FNYEAQ. The CDR3 region is CASSPQLGGKGLAGSYYEQYF. The CDR3 nucleotides read TGTGCCAGCAGCCCGCAGCTAGGGGGCAAGGGACTAGCGGGCTCCTACTACGAGCAGTACTTC.

This clonotype was seen many times. The rearrangement joins TRBV21-1 to TRBJ2-5; TRBD1 reflects the table's D call only, with no check against the DNA. TRBV21-1 is deemed a pseudogene. This CDR3 contains 16 residues. The CDR3 sequence is CASSTPRDRVWETQYF. The CDR3 DNA reads TGTGCCAGCAGCACTCCAAGGGACAGGGTCTGGGAGACCCAGTACTTC.